A single sample gave rise to the 3 T cell receptor beta chains below, sequenced in a study of blood T cell repertoires in COVID-19. Sequencing used immunoSEQ multiplex PCR; TCRdb keeps in-frame clones, though not all of them. The table lists 150,000 to 200,000 clones, about 85% of them singletons, with about 9.1% in the top ten. The sample taken for sequencing was peripheral blood. These receptors all stem from a woman over 75 with acute or convalescent COVID-19.

This clone was recorded many times. The V and J genes are TRBV3-1 (or the pseudogene TRBV3-2) and TRBJ2-4; 14 bases match TRBD2. V lost 4 bases and J lost 8; bases outside the gene matches: 13. The length of the CDR3 is 18 residues. Germline CDR1 reads LGHDT; CDR2 reads YNNKEL (reference sequence). The CDR3 spells CASSRTSPGLAGVDIQYF. The CDR3 DNA follows: TGTGCCAGCAGCCGAACCAGCCCGGGACTAGCGGGAGTCGACATTCAGTACTTC.

CDR3 in DNA: TGTGCCAGCACCCAAGACAGGGGTGACGAAAAACTGTTTTTT. The encoded protein is CASTQDRGDEKLFF. This sequence joins TRBV2 and TRBJ1-4; TRBD1 aligns across 8 bases. There are 14 residues in the CDR3. J lost 8 bases, V lost 7 bases, and 9 bases had no gene match. Germline CDR1 SNHLY, CDR2 FYNNEI.

The V gene is TRBV4-1, the J gene TRBJ2-7; possible D gene TRBD1, 6 bases. With 4 bases removed from V and 4 bases from J, the gap between germline ends came to 23 bases. This CDR3 contains 17 residues. Germline CDR1 MGHRA, CDR2 YSYEKL. The CDR3 DNA reads TGCGCCAGCAGCCCCCTCCACGAGGGGGTGAAGGTTTACGAGCAGTACTTC. Translated, it gives CASSPLHEGVKVYEQYF.